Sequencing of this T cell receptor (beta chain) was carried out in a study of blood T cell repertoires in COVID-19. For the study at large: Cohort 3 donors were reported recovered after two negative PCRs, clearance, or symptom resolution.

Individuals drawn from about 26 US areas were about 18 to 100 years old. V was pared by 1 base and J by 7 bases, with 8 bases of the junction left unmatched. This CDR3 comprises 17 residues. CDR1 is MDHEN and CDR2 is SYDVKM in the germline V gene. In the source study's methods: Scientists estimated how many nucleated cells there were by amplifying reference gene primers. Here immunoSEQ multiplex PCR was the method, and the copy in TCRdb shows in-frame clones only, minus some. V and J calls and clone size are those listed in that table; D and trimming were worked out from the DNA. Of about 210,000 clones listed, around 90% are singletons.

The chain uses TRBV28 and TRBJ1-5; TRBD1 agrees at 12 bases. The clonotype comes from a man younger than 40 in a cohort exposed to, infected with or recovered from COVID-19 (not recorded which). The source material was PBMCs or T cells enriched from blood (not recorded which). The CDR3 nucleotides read TGTGCCAGCAGTTTATATCAGGGACAGGGGGCCAACCAGCCCCAGCATTTT. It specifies CASSLYQGQGANQPQHF.